The entry below describes one T cell receptor beta chain. This sample was included in a study of patients and donors after allogeneic stem cell transplantation. TCRdb itself ran the RT-PCR reads through MiXCR, one entry per CDR3 protein. The sample includes about 88,000 distinct CDR3 sequences, approximately 49% seen only once; the top ten take 61%. The material sequenced was blood, either unsorted or a sorted T cell fraction (not recorded which). The TCR comes from a human donor who was either an allogeneic HSCT recipient or a stem cell or donor lymphocyte infusion donor (not recorded which). It is not recorded whose cells these are; they may come from a transplant donor.

The CDR3 here is CASSLKAGECEQYF. The CDR3, as DNA: TGTGCCAGCAGTCTCAAAGCGGGAGAGTGCGAGCAGTACTTC. V is TRBV12-3 or TRBV12-4 and J is TRBJ2-7, with 8 bases lining up with TRBD2. Unmatched junction bases numbered 9, after V lost 5 bases and J lost 6 bases. This CDR3 region has 14 residues.